The T cell receptor beta chain under discussion was sequenced for a study of cytomegalovirus exposure and HLA in healthy donors. Study overall: The 120 or so validation repertoires used a platform that matched the one used for the 600 to 700 first-cohort repertoires, as a later analysis reported. Study-wide findings and caveats: The CMV antigen specificity of a few CMV-associated chains was confirmed through in vitro analysis.

A note on this clone: The antigen is undetermined.

Method: immunoSEQ multiplex PCR; TCRdb's copy keeps in-frame clones and lacks some. Altogether approximately 76,000 clones are present, less than 95% being singletons, with the ten largest covering roughly 3.3%. Donors came from a validation cohort of 90 to 150 subjects, distinct from the first 666-subject cohort. Specimen: PBMCs. The origin of this receptor is a woman aged 18-30 years in good health and CMV-seropositive.

CDR3 in DNA: TGTGCCAGCAGCTTAGTTTTTCGTCAGGGGGCATTCTACTACAATGAGCAGTTCTTC. Its translation: CASSLVFRQGAFYYNEQFF. The chain employs TRBV7-9 and TRBJ2-1; 8 bases match TRBD1. Germline CDR1 reads SEHNR; CDR2 reads FQNEAQ (reference sequence). The CDR3 has 19 residues. V dropped 1 base and J dropped 3; count of bases not matched to a gene: 14. Combining the CDR3 with reference TRBV7-9 and TRBJ2-1 gives the whole variable domain DTGVSQNPRHKITKRGQNVTFRCDPISEHNRLYWYRQTLGQGPEFLTYFQNEAQLEKSRLLSDRFSAERPKGSFSTLEIQRTEQGDSAMYLCASSLVFRQGAFYYNEQFFGPGTRLTVL.